This T cell receptor (beta chain) was recovered during a study of control samples from healthy donors and cancer patients. In germline, CDR1 is SGDLS, CDR2 YYNGEE. The CDR3 has 15 residues. Trimming removed 3 bases from V and 5 bases from J; junction bases left unmatched: 8. The method was immunoSEQ multiplex PCR; TCRdb's version includes in-frame clones alone and lacks a portion of them. The table lists about 190,000 clones. The sample taken for sequencing was blood. The rearrangement links TRBV9 to TRBJ2-5; 9 nucleotides line up with TRBD1. This receptor was obtained from a woman in her twenties or thirties in good health. In DNA form, the CDR3 reads TGTGCCAGCAGCGAGACGACAGGGGGTGGCGAGACCCAGTACTTC. Protein product: CASSETTGGGETQYF.